This TCR beta chain is drawn from a study of CD8+ T cells in alopecia areata. cDNA reverse transcribed from extracted RNA served as the sequencing template. Sequencing was performed with immunoSEQ multiplex PCR; in TCRdb, only in-frame clones are kept and a portion is missing. The table has some 190,000 clones, just under 65% seen once; the top ten hold roughly 1.3%. Germline CDR1 is SEHNR and CDR2 is FQNEAQ (reference sequence). This CDR3 comprises 13 residues. The V and J ends lost 1 base and 5 bases respectively, with 6 bases between them. Treatment denoted: oral pan-JAK inhibitor, 5-10 mg twice daily.

This receptor was obtained from a human donor with alopecia areata. V gene TRBV7-9 combines with J gene TRBJ1-5; D remains unclear. The material was CD4+ T cells sorted from blood, obtained between weeks 49 and 50, from a patient treated with tofacitinib. The DNA for the CDR3 is TGTGCCAGCAGCTTAGAATGGGATCAGCCCCAGCATTTT. Its protein is CASSLEWDQPQHF.